This TCR beta chain was identified in a study of cytomegalovirus exposure and HLA in healthy donors. Study-wide background: Roughly 180 million T cells yielded more than 90 million unique TCR beta sequences in earlier analysis. General study results and limits: A few chains tied to CMV proved CMV antigen-specific in vitro.

The CDR3 extends over 12 amino acids. CDR1 and CDR2 from the germline V gene are SQVTM and ANQGSEA. V lost 7 bases to trimming and J lost 1 base, with 10 bases between them. The PCR made use of 60 Vbeta and 13 Jbeta primers. Per the authors' pipeline: A follow-up analysis tallied around 80 million unique TCR beta chains, roughly 10 million shared. Using immunoSEQ multiplex PCR, the repertoire was profiled, and TCRdb retains in-frame clones only, with some absent. V and J calls plus clone size are reproduced from that table; the DNA served to infer D and trimming. This repertoire includes some 80,000 clones. Comment on this clone: Its antigen is still unknown.

The TCR was taken from a woman in her twenties or thirties in good health and CMV-seronegative. The rearrangement links TRBV29-1 to TRBJ1-1; possibly TRBD1 for D (5 bases). The sample was PBMCs. Here the CDR3 DNA reads TGCAGCGGGAATAGGGGGAACACTGAAGCTTTCTTT. Amino acids: CSGNRGNTEAFF.